The clone carrying this T cell receptor beta chain showed up many times. Its specificity is unknown. The TCR beta cDNA libraries contained unique molecular identifiers. A population of 1 to 10 million T cells gave rise to about half a million cDNA molecules. MiXCR was run by TCRdb on the PCR reads, yielding one entry per CDR3 protein. The sample comprises roughly 200,000 distinct CDR3 sequences, 29% of which are singletons, and 3% to 3.5% rests with the top ten. These data come from a study of post-analysis software for immune sequencing data. The study, taken as a whole, reports: Roughly five TRBV segments appeared more often in patients than in controls, and TRBV5-6, TRBV5-1 and TRBV20-1 were among these.

The CDR3 runs to 19 residues. Germline trimming cut 6 bases from V and 0 bases from J; bases unmatched to any gene: 16. The germline V gene encodes CDR1 MRHNA and CDR2 SNTAGT. Sequenced input: blood. The chain links TRBV6-4 to TRBJ2-1; 8 bases line up with TRBD1. This receptor was obtained from a girl aged 2 to 17 with multiple sclerosis. The CDR3 protein is CASRRSGTGSKSSYNEQFF. In nucleotides, the CDR3 is TGTGCCAGCAGGAGATCTGGGACAGGTTCAAAAAGCTCCTACAATGAGCAGTTCTTC.